Below are 14 T cell receptor beta chains sequenced from a single sample in a study of cytomegalovirus exposure and HLA in healthy donors. Primers: 60 Vbeta forward and 13 Jbeta reverse. The method was immunoSEQ multiplex PCR; TCRdb's version includes in-frame clones alone and lacks a portion of them. The data show roughly 200,000 clones, about four fifths seen once. Material: PBMCs. The origin of the receptors is a female donor in good health and CMV-seronegative.

The rearrangement links TRBV2 to TRBJ2-1; 10 nucleotides agree with TRBD2. The CDR3 has 16 amino acids. CDR1 is SNHLY and CDR2 is FYNNEI in the germline V gene. The J segment lost 0 bases and the V segment lost 5 bases, leaving 4 bases of the junction unmatched. CDR3 coding DNA: TGTGCCAGCAGTCTGCCTAGCGGGGGCTCCTACAATGAGCAGTTCTTC. Translated, it gives CASSLPSGGSYNEQFF.

V is TRBV2 and J is TRBJ2-2, with no clear D. CDR1 SNHLY and CDR2 FYNNEI come from the germline V gene. CDR3 length equals 15 residues. V lost 6 bases and J 0 bases, leaving 11 bases between the germline ends. CDR3 sequence reads: CASRLSSANTGELFF. In DNA form, the CDR3 reads TGTGCCAGCAGGCTGTCCAGCGCGAACACCGGGGAGCTGTTTTTT. The variable domain in full, with the rest retrieved from reference TRBV2 and TRBJ2-2, is EPEVTQTPSHQVTQMGQEVILRCVPISNHLYFYWYRQILGQKVEFLVSFYNNEISEKSEIFDDQFSVERPDGSNFTLKIRSTKLEDSAMYFCASRLSSANTGELFFGEGSRLTVL.

CDR3 bases: TGTGCCTTTAACAGGGGGCTTGGGGATCAGCCCCAGCATTTT. It translates to CAFNRGLGDQPQHF. The V call is TRBV30, the J call TRBJ1-5, with 9 bases that match TRBD1. V gave up 7 bases and J gave up 5 bases; unmatched junction bases: 9. The V gene's germline CDR1 is GTSNPN and CDR2 SVGIG (reference sequence). The CDR3 length is 14 residues. The full variable domain, its missing parts supplied by reference TRBV30 and TRBJ1-5, is SQTIHQWPATLVQPVGSPLSLECTVEGTSNPNLYWYRQAAGRGLQLLFYSVGIGQISSEVPQNLSASRPQDRQFILSSKKLLLSDSGFYLCAFNRGLGDQPQHFGDGTRLSIL.

The J gene is TRBJ1-1, the V gene TRBV6-1; D unclear. Trimming removed 4 bases at V and 3 bases at J, with 9 bases between. The CDR3 sequence is 13 residues long. Germline CDR1 MNHNS, CDR2 SASEGT. The CDR3 loop is CASSVYGDTEAFF. CDR3 DNA: TGTGCCAGCAGTGTATATGGAGACACTGAAGCTTTCTTT.

The chain joins TRBV19 to TRBJ2-7; 9 bases align to TRBD1. J lost 5 bases, V lost 3 bases, and 5 bases had no gene match. The CDR3 consists of 14 residues. The germline V gene has CDR1 LNHDA and CDR2 SQIVND (reference sequence). DNA for the CDR3: TGTGCCAGTAGTATCCGGGACAGGGACGACGAGCAGTACTTC. Its translation: CASSIRDRDDEQYF.

The chain recombines TRBV5-5 with TRBJ2-1, with TRBD2 identical over 8 bases. With V trimmed by 4 bases and J by 9 bases, 12 bases remained unmatched. The CDR3 has 15 residues. Germline V gene lookup returns CDR1 SGHKS and CDR2 YYEKEE (reference sequence). DNA of the CDR3: TGTGCCAGCAGCCCGGGGGGGCGGGAGCATGGTGAGCAGTTCTTC. Encoded protein: CASSPGGREHGEQFF.

J is TRBJ1-1 and V is TRBV28; D is uncertain. The CDR3 totals 16 residues. Germline V lookup: CDR1 MDHEN, CDR2 SYDVKM. V was pared by 2 bases and J by 3 bases, with 16 bases between. This CDR3 reads CASSLRVGRKDTEAFF. In nucleotides, the CDR3 is TGTGCCAGCAGTTTAAGGGTAGGGAGAAAGGACACTGAAGCTTTCTTT.

The chain links TRBV14 to TRBJ1-1, with D hard to call. Trimming pared 3 bases from V and 6 bases from J, leaving 14 bases between. The CDR3 is made up of 14 amino acids. Per the germline V gene, CDR1 is SGHDN and CDR2 is FVKESK. CDR3 residues: CASSHMAVWAEAFF. The CDR3 DNA sequence: TGTGCCAGCAGCCATATGGCGGTATGGGCTGAAGCTTTCTTT.

V and J are TRBV9 and TRBJ2-7, with 8 bases that match TRBD1. The CDR3 loop spans 16 amino acids. J gave up 5 bases and V 0 bases, and 10 bases lay outside the gene matches. The germline gives CDR1 SGDLS, CDR2 YYNGEE. The CDR3 sequence is CASSVGIGQGFDEQYF. Written as DNA, the CDR3 is TGTGCCAGCAGCGTAGGTATAGGACAGGGTTTCGACGAGCAGTACTTC. Filled out from reference TRBV9 and TRBJ2-7, the complete variable domain reads DSGVTQTPKHLITATGQRVTLRCSPRSGDLSVYWYQQSLDQGLQFLIQYYNGEERAKGNILERFSAQQFPDLHSELNLSSLELGDSALYFCASSVGIGQGFDEQYFGPGTRLTVT.

This chain links TRBV6-1 with TRBJ2-7, with TRBD1 as a possible D gene (7 bases). The germline V gene has CDR1 MNHNS and CDR2 SASEGT. V was shortened by 7 bases and J by 4 bases, with 17 bases between the two germline ends. The CDR3 covers 14 residues. CDR3 amino acids: CASTAGQILYEQYF. The CDR3 DNA reads as TGTGCCAGCACCGCGGGACAGATACTATACGAGCAGTACTTC.

The chain couples TRBV27 to TRBJ2-7, with 12 bases that match TRBD2. CDR1 and CDR2 from the germline V gene are MNHEY and SMNVEV (reference sequence). J lost 5 bases, V lost 5 bases, and 10 bases had no gene match. CDR3 length equals 16 residues. The CDR3 DNA follows: TGTGCCAGCAGTACACCACTAGCGGGAGGACGGAACGAGCAGTACTTC. Protein: CASSTPLAGGRNEQYF.

Note on this clone: Other DNA variants within this sample encode the same CDR3. This chain connects TRBV2 to TRBJ2-7, with D perhaps matching TRBD2 (5 bases). Trimming cost V 3 bases and J 3 bases, with 6 bases left between them. CDR3 length: 12 amino acids. In germline, CDR1 is SNHLY, CDR2 FYNNEI. Here the CDR3 reads CASSESGYEQYF. In nucleotides, the CDR3 is TGTGCCAGCAGTGAGAGCGGCTACGAGCAGTACTTC.

This clone was seen a few times. The chain is built from TRBV12-5 and TRBJ2-7; D not resolved. The CDR3 runs 11 residues. V was pared by 3 bases and J by 4 bases, with 4 bases between. CDR1 is LGHNT and CDR2 is FRNRAP in the germline V gene. CDR3 sequence: CASGFLYEQYF. CDR3 sequence (DNA): TGTGCTAGTGGTTTTCTGTACGAGCAGTACTTC. Variable domain in full (rest from reference TRBV12-5 and TRBJ2-7): DARVTQTPRHKVTEMGQEVTMRCQPILGHNTVFWYRQTMMQGLELLAYFRNRAPLDDSGMPKDRFSAEMPDATLATLKIQPSEPRDSAVYFCASGFLYEQYFGPGTRLTVT.

There are a few counts of this clone. This chain connects TRBV19 to TRBJ2-6; 9 bases map to TRBD1. With 4 bases clipped from V and 0 bases from J, the junction kept 7 bases outside the gene matches. This CDR3 is 18 amino acids long. Germline CDR1 is LNHDA and CDR2 is SQIVND (reference sequence). The CDR3: CASSKWTGASSGANVLTF. CDR3 in DNA: TGTGCCAGTAGTAAATGGACAGGGGCCTCCTCTGGGGCCAACGTCCTGACTTTC.